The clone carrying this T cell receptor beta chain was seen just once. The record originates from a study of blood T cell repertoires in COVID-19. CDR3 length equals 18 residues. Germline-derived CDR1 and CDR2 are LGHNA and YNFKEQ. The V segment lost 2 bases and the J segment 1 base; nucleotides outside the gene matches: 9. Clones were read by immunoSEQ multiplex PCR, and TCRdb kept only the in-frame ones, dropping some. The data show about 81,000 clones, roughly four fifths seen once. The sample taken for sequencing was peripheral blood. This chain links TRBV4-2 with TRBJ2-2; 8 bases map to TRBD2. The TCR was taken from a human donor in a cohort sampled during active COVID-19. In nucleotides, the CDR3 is TGTGCCAGCAGCCAATCCTCCCCTCTAGCGGGGAACACCGGGGAGCTGTTTTTT. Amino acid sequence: CASSQSSPLAGNTGELFF.